These 28 T cell receptor beta chains originate from one sample sequenced in a study of beta chain features in type 1 diabetes (dated by TCRdb to the late 2010s). Their recognized antigens are unknown. Overall study results and their limits: Type 1 diabetes patients showed a moderate but significant shortening of TCRB CDR3 length in all four CD4+ subsets.

To prepare the library, the immunoSEQ multiplex PCR assay was applied. All of the isolated RNA was reverse transcribed with the High Capacity cDNA Reverse Transcription Kit, so expressed TCRB transcripts were sequenced. TCRdb holds this immuneACCESS table with in-frame rearrangements only. Some clones are missing; in checked studies, unresolved V genes explain under half, and the rest has no known cause. In this sample the table shows some 130,000 clones, around 10% of which occur a single time. Clones ranked in the top ten supply around 0.7% of the sample. Sequencing was done on a sample of central memory CD4+ T cells from blood. The receptors here all came from a man aged 25-40 years with type 1 diabetes.

This clone was picked up a small number of times. The genes are TRBV7-2 and TRBJ2-1, with a tentative D call TRBD1 (6 bases). The CDR3 contains 17 residues. V gave up 1 base and J gave up 6 bases, with 19 bases separating them. Germline CDR1 reads SGHTA; CDR2 reads FQGNSA. The CDR3 bases are TGTGCCAGCAGCTTAGTCGCAGGGGAGCTCTGGGGCAATGAGCAGTTCTTC. Translated: CASSLVAGELWGNEQFF. The full variable domain, completed using reference TRBV7-2 and TRBJ2-1, is GAGVSQSPSNKVTEKGKDVELRCDPISGHTALYWYRQSLGQGLEFLIYFQGNSAPDKSGLPSDRFSAERTGGSVSTLTIQRTQQEDSAVYLCASSLVAGELWGNEQFFGPGTRLTVL.

The table lists this clone with a few counts. Other DNA variants within this sample encode the same CDR3. This sequence joins TRBV7-2 and TRBJ2-5; D possibly corresponds to TRBD2 (5 bases). Germline V CDR1 and CDR2: SGHTA, FQGNSA. V gave up 5 bases and J gave up 5 bases, with 9 bases separating them. The length of the CDR3 is 12 residues. This chain's CDR3 is CASSPGRETQYF. The DNA for the CDR3 is TGTGCCAGCAGCCCGGGAAGGGAGACCCAGTACTTC.

This clone was seen more than once but under ten times. The genes are TRBV5-1 and TRBJ2-7, with TRBD1 matching 8 bases. The CDR3 is 13 residues long. Unmatched junction bases numbered 4, after V lost 3 bases and J lost 5 bases. Germline loops: CDR1 SGHRS, CDR2 YFSETQ. The CDR3 DNA sequence: TGCGCCAGCAGCTCGCCGGACAGGGACGAGCAGTACTTC. Encoded protein: CASSSPDRDEQYF. Full variable domain (missing parts from reference TRBV5-1 and TRBJ2-7): KAGVTQTPRYLIKTRGQQVTLSCSPISGHRSVSWYQQTPGQGLQFLFEYFSETQRNKGNFPGRFSGRQFSNSRSEMNVSTLELGDSALYLCASSSPDRDEQYFGPGTRLTVT.

This sequence joins TRBV6-1 and TRBJ2-1; TRBD2 matches at 9 bases. Germline trimming cut 3 bases from V and 8 bases from J; bases unmatched to any gene: 8. CDR3 length: 15 amino acids. Germline V CDR1 and CDR2: MNHNS, SASEGT. The CDR3, as DNA: TGTGCCAGCAGTGAGGCGGGGGGGCTCCCCCATGAGCAGTTCTTC. Translated, it gives CASSEAGGLPHEQFF.

The V and J genes are TRBV11-2 and TRBJ2-5, with 9 bases aligning to TRBD2. The CDR3 is 14 residues long. Looked up from germline, CDR1 is SGHAT and CDR2 is FQNNGV. V shed 5 bases, J shed 2 bases, and the junction held 3 bases outside the gene matches. CDR3 residues: CASSVTSGQETQYF. The CDR3, as DNA: TGTGCCAGCAGCGTGACTAGCGGTCAAGAGACCCAGTACTTC.

CDR3 amino acids: CASSLGGQADTQYF. As DNA, the CDR3 is TGTGCCAGCAGTTTGGGGGGGCAAGCAGATACGCAGTATTTT. The chain couples TRBV27 to TRBJ2-3; D is perhaps TRBD2 (7 bases). Looked up from germline, CDR1 is MNHEY and CDR2 is SMNVEV (reference sequence). The CDR3 sequence is 14 residues long. Trimming left V 3 bases short and J 4 bases short, with 11 bases between.

This clone was found a few times. This CDR3 reads CASSEAGEAEAFF. CDR3 DNA: TGTGCCAGCAGTGAAGCAGGGGAGGCTGAAGCTTTCTTT. V gene TRBV6-1 combines with J gene TRBJ1-1; possibly TRBD1 for D (5 bases). Trimming shortened V by 0 bases and J by 6 bases, and 8 bases separated the two germline ends. This CDR3 spans 13 amino acids. The V gene's germline CDR1 is MNHNS and CDR2 SASEGT.

The rearrangement joins TRBV29-1 to TRBJ1-2; 8 positions match TRBD1. The CDR3 is 13 amino acids. V trimming: 6 bases; J trimming: 4 bases; junction bases outside the gene matches: 7. Germline V gene data show CDR1 as SQVTM and CDR2 as ANQGSEA. The DNA of the CDR3 is TGCAGCGTATCGACAGGGGCGGTCTATGGCTACACCTTC. Translation gives CSVSTGAVYGYTF.

J is TRBJ2-1 and V is TRBV5-4, with D perhaps TRBD2 (7 bases). Germline CDR1 is SGHNT and CDR2 is YYREEE (reference sequence). V lost 4 bases and J 3 bases, leaving 14 bases between the germline ends. The CDR3 length is 15 residues. The CDR3, as DNA: TGTGCCAGCAGCACCCAAGGGGGGGGCTACAATGAGCAGTTCTTC. Amino acid sequence: CASSTQGGGYNEQFF.

This chain connects TRBV4-2 to TRBJ2-1; 10 bases line up with TRBD2. The CDR3 contains 17 residues. Per germline, CDR1 LGHNA and CDR2 YNFKEQ. Germline trimming cut 0 bases from V and 4 bases from J; bases unmatched to any gene: 6. The CDR3 is CASSQEASGGRYNEQFF. In DNA, the CDR3 is TGTGCCAGCAGCCAAGAGGCTAGCGGGGGCCGTTACAATGAGCAGTTCTTC.

This clone was seen ten or more times. CDR3 coding DNA: TGTGCCAGCAGCCCGGGAGGGACCCAGTACTTC. Translated, it gives CASSPGGTQYF. The chain employs TRBV7-9 and TRBJ2-5; 7 bases map to TRBD2. The germline V gene has CDR1 SEHNR and CDR2 FQNEAQ (reference sequence). J lost 7 bases, V lost 5 bases, and 1 base had no gene match. This CDR3 contains 11 residues.

The chain couples TRBV2 to TRBJ2-7; 7 bases map to TRBD2. The V and J ends lost 6 bases and 3 bases, in that order; junction bases with no gene match: 2. The CDR3 has 12 amino acids. The germline V gene encodes CDR1 SNHLY and CDR2 FYNNEI. DNA for the CDR3: TGTGCCAGCAGGAGGGAGGGCTACGAGCAGTACTTC. As protein: CASRREGYEQYF.

The CDR3, as DNA: TGTGCCAGCAGTGAATATACGGGGGGCAGCTCCTACGAGCAGTACTTC. It codes for CASSEYTGGSSYEQYF. The chain links TRBV25-1 to TRBJ2-7, with D possibly being TRBD2 (7 bases). The ends were cut back, 0 bases at V and 0 bases at J, with 12 bases in the middle. CDR1 MGHDK and CDR2 SYGVNS come from the germline V gene. CDR3 length equals 16 residues.

The chain links TRBV6-1 to TRBJ2-1, with TRBD1 as a possible D gene (6 bases). The germline CDR1 and CDR2 sequences are MNHNS and SASEGT. This CDR3 is 16 amino acids long. V gave up 4 bases and J gave up 4 bases, with 17 bases separating them. The CDR3 DNA sequence: TGTGCCAGCAGTGGGGGGCTGGAAGGGCTTTACAATGAGCAGTTCTTC. Amino acid sequence: CASSGGLEGLYNEQFF.

In this sample, this clone turned up a few times. The sample has other DNA sequences that encode this CDR3 too. The chain recombines TRBV28 with TRBJ2-7; D perhaps matches TRBD1 (5 bases). Germline lookup yields CDR1 MDHEN and CDR2 SYDVKM. V was cut by 3 bases and J by 3 bases, with 6 bases left in between. CDR3 size: 12 residues. The CDR3 sequence is CASSLQGYEQYF. The CDR3 DNA is TGTGCCAGCAGTTTGCAGGGCTACGAGCAGTACTTC.

This sequence joins TRBV21-1 and TRBJ1-5; TRBD1 is the table's D call, not checked against the DNA. TRBV21-1 is a known pseudogene. The CDR3 runs to 16 residues. CDR3: CASREPTGDVGQPQHF. The CDR3 DNA follows: TGTGCCAGCAGAGAACCAACAGGGGATGTCGGTCAGCCCCAGCATTTT.

This clone was counted only a few times. The chain links TRBV7-2 to TRBJ2-1; possibly TRBD1 for D (5 bases). Between the trimmed V and J ends, which lost 2 bases and 0 bases, there was a span of 11 bases. Germline V gene sequence: CDR1 SGHTA, CDR2 FQGNSA. The CDR3 loop spans 16 amino acids. CDR3 protein: CASSLSGPRSYNEQFF. The CDR3 nucleotides read TGTGCCAGCAGCTTATCAGGGCCGCGCTCCTACAATGAGCAGTTCTTC.

This clone was seen only a few times. The chain recombines TRBV20-1 with TRBJ1-4; D not certain. This CDR3 comprises 11 residues. Trimming removed 8 bases at V and 8 bases at J, with 12 bases between. Germline V CDR1 and CDR2: DFQATT, SNEGSKA (reference sequence). CDR3 nucleotide sequence: TGCAGTTGGAGGGTCGGGGAAAAACTGTTTTTT. Amino acids: CSWRVGEKLFF.

The CDR3 nucleotides are TGCAGCGTCTGGGCCCAGGTCTCCTACAATGAGCAGTTCTTC. It codes for CSVWAQVSYNEQFF. V is TRBV29-1 and J is TRBJ2-1, with D uncertain. The germline V gene has CDR1 SQVTM and CDR2 ANQGSEA. With 6 bases removed from V and 0 bases from J, the gap between germline ends came to 12 bases. The CDR3 extends over 14 amino acids.

A remark on this clone: In the same sample, other DNA sequences code for this CDR3. The chain combines TRBV5-1 with TRBJ2-2; D call uncertain. Trimming took 2 bases from V and 6 from J, leaving 8 bases between them. Germline V gene data show CDR1 as SGHRS and CDR2 as YFSETQ. This CDR3 comprises 13 residues. Written as DNA, the CDR3 is TGCGCCAGCAGCTTATCAGTTCCCGGGGAGCTGTTTTTT. This gives the protein CASSLSVPGELFF.

The CDR3 reads CASSQLRGYGYTF. CDR3 bases: TGTGCCAGCAGCCAACTCCGGGGCTATGGCTACACCTTC. The genes are TRBV14 and TRBJ1-2; D remains unclear. Per the germline V gene, CDR1 is SGHDN and CDR2 is FVKESK. The CDR3 covers 13 residues. V was pared by 2 bases and J by 4 bases, with 8 bases between. Drawing the rest from reference TRBV14 and TRBJ1-2, the complete variable domain is EAGVTQFPSHSVIEKGQTVTLRCDPISGHDNLYWYRRVMGKEIKFLLHFVKESKQDESGMPNNRFLAERTGGTYSTLKVQPAELEDSGVYFCASSQLRGYGYTFGSGTRLTVV.

V is TRBV5-3 and J is TRBJ1-6; TRBD1 is a possible D gene (6 bases). TRBV5-3 falls under the ORF class, with uncertain function. The CDR3 totals 20 residues. V was clipped by 5 bases and J by 1 base, with 25 bases between them. CDR3 loop: CARRIVRDKNGTSYNSPLHF. The CDR3 DNA follows: TGTGCCAGAAGGATCGTCCGGGACAAAAATGGAACATCCTATAATTCACCCCTCCACTTT.

The chain links TRBV10-3 to TRBJ2-3; possibly TRBD2 for D (6 bases). The CDR3 is 14 residues long. V gave up 4 bases and J gave up 2 bases, with 10 bases separating them. CDR1 is ENHRY, CDR2 SYGVKD, per germline. The CDR3 coding sequence is TGTGCCATCAGTGTTTCGGGGGACACAGATACGCAGTATTTT. It encodes CAISVSGDTDTQYF.

The rearrangement links TRBV2 to TRBJ2-2, with 7 positions matching TRBD1. V dropped 8 bases and J dropped 5; count of bases not matched to a gene: 8. CDR1 SNHLY and CDR2 FYNNEI come from the germline V gene. This CDR3 comprises 14 residues. CDR3 region: CASSRQGMTGELFF. The CDR3 coding sequence is TGTGCCAGCTCTAGACAGGGTATGACCGGGGAGCTGTTTTTT.

This clone was seen a few times. The rearrangement joins TRBV7-9 to TRBJ1-2; weak D call: TRBD1 (5 bases). Germline CDR1 and CDR2: SEHNR and FQNEAQ (reference sequence). The V gene lost 1 base and the J gene lost 6 bases, with 12 bases spanning the gap. The CDR3 extends over 14 amino acids. In DNA, the CDR3 is TGTGCCAGCAGCTTAGGGGGCCGGCCTGATGGCTACACCTTC. It codes for CASSLGGRPDGYTF.

This clone was seen more than once but under ten times. This chain uses TRBV11-2 with TRBJ2-3, with 8 nucleotides matching TRBD2. The germline CDR1 and CDR2 sequences are SGHAT and FQNNGV. The CDR3 has 14 residues. After removal of 3 bases from V and 6 bases from J, the junction contained 5 bases not matched to a gene. CDR3 residues: CASSFAGGVDTQYF. CDR3 in DNA: TGTGCCAGCAGCTTTGCGGGGGGCGTGGATACGCAGTATTTT.

The rearrangement joins TRBV28 to TRBJ1-2; no reliable D call. Germline assignment: CDR1 MDHEN and CDR2 SYDVKM. Trimming removed 2 bases from V and 5 bases from J, with 6 bases in between. The CDR3 runs to 12 residues. This chain's CDR3 is CASSLGEYGYTF. In nucleotides, the CDR3 is TGTGCCAGCAGTTTAGGGGAGTATGGCTACACCTTC.

The chain couples TRBV5-4 to TRBJ2-7, with 7 bases lining up with TRBD1. Germline V gene sequence: CDR1 SGHNT, CDR2 YYREEE (reference sequence). CDR3 length: 16 amino acids. Losses at the gene ends were 3 bases for V and 0 bases for J; bases not matched to a gene: 9. DNA for the CDR3: TGTGCCAGCAGCTCCGGGACAGTGAGGGACTCCTACGAGCAGTACTTC. It specifies CASSSGTVRDSYEQYF.